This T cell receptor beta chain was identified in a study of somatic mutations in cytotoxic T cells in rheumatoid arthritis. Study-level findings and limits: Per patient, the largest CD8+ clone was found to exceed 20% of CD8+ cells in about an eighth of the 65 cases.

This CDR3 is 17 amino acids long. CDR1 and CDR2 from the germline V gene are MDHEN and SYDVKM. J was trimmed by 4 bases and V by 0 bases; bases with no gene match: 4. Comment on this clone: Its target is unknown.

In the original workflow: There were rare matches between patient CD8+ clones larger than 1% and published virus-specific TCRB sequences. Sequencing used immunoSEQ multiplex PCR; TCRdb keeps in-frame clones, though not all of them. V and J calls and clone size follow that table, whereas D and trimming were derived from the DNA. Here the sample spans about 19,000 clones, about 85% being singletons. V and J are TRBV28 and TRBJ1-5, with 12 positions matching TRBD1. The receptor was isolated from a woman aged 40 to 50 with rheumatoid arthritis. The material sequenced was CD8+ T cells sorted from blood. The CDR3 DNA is TGTGCCAGCAGTTTATGGGGGACAGGGGGCCTTAATCAGCCCCAGCATTTT. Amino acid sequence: CASSLWGTGGLNQPQHF.